One sample yielded the 27 T cell receptor beta chains listed below, sequenced in a study of T-cell reconstitution after alpha-beta-depleted transplantation in children. Unique molecular identifiers tagged the TCRbeta library. TCRdb used MiXCR to reprocess the PCR reads, holding one entry per CDR3 protein. The table shows fewer than 700,000 distinct CDR3 sequences, with more than 20% occurring only once. The input for sequencing was PBMCs, mostly from graft donor cells, taken 360 days after TCRalphabeta/CD19-depleted stem cell transplant. Receptors originate from a boy less than two years old who had a stem cell transplant for acute myeloid leukemia, so the T cells may come from the graft donor.

This clonotype was counted many times. The J gene is TRBJ2-6, the V gene TRBV5-1; 7 bases line up with TRBD1. Germline loops: CDR1 SGHRS, CDR2 YFSETQ. V trimming: 5 bases; J trimming: 4 bases; junction bases outside the gene matches: 6. The CDR3 runs 15 residues. The CDR3 DNA is TGCGCCAGCAGGGATACAGGGGCCGGGGCCAACGTCCTGACTTTC. Its translation: CASRDTGAGANVLTF.

There are a few counts of this clonotype. This chain links TRBV20-1 with TRBJ2-1; TRBD2 matches at 8 bases. In germline, CDR1 is DFQATT, CDR2 SNEGSKA (reference sequence). V lost 6 bases and J lost 7; bases outside the gene matches: 8. The CDR3 consists of 13 residues. CDR3 loop: CSAHRGGPNEQFF. In DNA form, the CDR3 reads TGCAGTGCGCATCGGGGGGGACCGAATGAGCAGTTCTTC.

This clonotype was counted many times. The chain has TRBV20-1 and TRBJ2-3; TRBD2 matches at 16 bases. Germline loops: CDR1 DFQATT, CDR2 SNEGSKA (reference sequence). The length of the CDR3 is 19 residues. Germline trimming cut 3 bases from V and 2 bases from J; bases unmatched to any gene: 11. In nucleotides, the CDR3 is TGCAGTGCTAGGGGACTAGCGGGGGGGGAAAGGGGGCCCACAGATACGCAGTATTTT. Translating it yields CSARGLAGGERGPTDTQYF.

The chain couples TRBV12-3 or TRBV12-4 to TRBJ1-5, with a possible D match to TRBD1 (6 bases). V lost 7 bases and J 7 bases, leaving 23 bases between the germline ends. CDR3 size: 16 residues. The CDR3 DNA reads as TGTGCCAGCACCGCGCTCGGAGTAGGGGGTCGGCAGCCCCAGCATTTT. Protein product: CASTALGVGGRQPQHF.

This clonotype was counted at least ten times. The V call is TRBV29-1, the J call TRBJ2-5; perhaps TRBD1 as D (5 bases). The V end was cut by 3 bases, the J end by 0 bases, with 11 bases between. CDR3 length: 14 residues. CDR1 is SQVTM and CDR2 is ANQGSEA in the germline V gene. CDR3 sequence reads: CSVDRSGNQETQYF. DNA for the CDR3: TGCAGCGTTGATAGATCAGGGAACCAAGAGACCCAGTACTTC.

The chain carries TRBV30 and TRBJ2-1; D might be TRBD1 (5 bases). Germline CDR1 reads GTSNPN; CDR2 reads SVGIG (reference sequence). V shed 3 bases and J shed 8 bases, with 8 bases lying between them. The CDR3 covers 11 residues. The CDR3 DNA follows: TGTGCCTGGAGAGGGGAACATGAGCAGTTCTTC. Translation: CAWRGEHEQFF.

This clonotype was seen repeatedly, ten times or more. The chain recombines TRBV20-1 with TRBJ2-7; tentative D call: TRBD1 (6 bases). The CDR3 runs to 12 residues. The V gene lost 5 bases and the J gene lost 6 bases, with 14 bases spanning the gap. In germline, CDR1 is DFQATT, CDR2 SNEGSKA (reference sequence). The DNA for the CDR3 is TGCAGTGCTGAAACAGGGTGGAGCGAGCAGTACGTC. Amino acid sequence: CSAETGWSEQYV.

The chain combines TRBV7-9 with TRBJ1-1; D uncertain. Germline V gene data show CDR1 as SEHNR and CDR2 as FQNEAQ (reference sequence). Trimming stripped 8 bases from V and 4 bases from J, with 20 bases between. There are 15 residues in the CDR3. CDR3 protein: CASEPRSQAGTEAFF. In DNA form, the CDR3 reads TGTGCCAGCGAACCTCGGTCCCAGGCCGGCACTGAAGCTTTCTTT.

Many counts were recorded for this clonotype. The V call is TRBV2, the J call TRBJ2-7; D ambiguous. Germline V gives CDR1 SNHLY, CDR2 FYNNEI. CDR3 length equals 15 residues. Trimming cost V 3 bases and J 5 bases, with 17 bases left between them. CDR3 in DNA: TGTGCCAGCAGTGATCAAGGGAACCTCTTCCACGAGCAGTACGTC. Its protein is CASSDQGNLFHEQYV.

This clonotype was picked up a small number of times. The rearrangement joins TRBV20-1 to TRBJ2-1; weak D call: TRBD1 (5 bases). The CDR3 has 14 amino acids. Between the trimmed V and J ends, which lost 6 bases and 9 bases, there was a span of 21 bases. Germline CDR1 reads DFQATT; CDR2 reads SNEGSKA (reference sequence). The CDR3 reads CSARRQGNWGEQFF. In nucleotides, the CDR3 is TGCAGTGCCCGTCGGCAGGGCAATTGGGGTGAGCAGTTCTTC.

The V gene is TRBV28, the J gene TRBJ1-5; unclear D gene. The CDR3 contains 14 residues. Germline assignment: CDR1 MDHEN and CDR2 SYDVKM. The V and J ends lost 6 bases and 4 bases respectively, with 13 bases between them. This chain's CDR3 is CASSTLGGNQPQHF. The CDR3 DNA is TGTGCCAGCAGCACCTTAGGTGGAAATCAGCCCCAGCATTTT. The complete variable domain, with remaining parts taken from reference TRBV28 and TRBJ1-5, reads DVKVTQSSRYLVKRTGEKVFLECVQDMDHENMFWYRQDPGLGLRLIYFSYDVKMKEKGDIPEGYSVSREKKERFSLILESASTNQTSMYLCASSTLGGNQPQHFGDGTRLSIL.

The V and J genes are TRBV20-1 and TRBJ2-6, with D maybe TRBD1 (5 bases). This CDR3 is 16 amino acids long. With 1 base removed from V and 2 bases from J, the gap between germline ends came to 12 bases. Germline CDR1 DFQATT, CDR2 SNEGSKA (reference sequence). CDR3: CSARGWGEAGANVLTF. CDR3 in DNA: TGCAGTGCTAGAGGTTGGGGCGAGGCTGGGGCCAACGTCCTGACTTTC.

The count of this clonotype is one. The chain joins TRBV7-2 to TRBJ1-6; no clear D gene. Germline lookup yields CDR1 SGHTA and CDR2 FQGNSA. The CDR3 has 15 residues. The V end was cut by 5 bases, the J end by 9 bases, with 17 bases between. The CDR3 loop reads CASSPWLGKGSPLHF. The DNA of the CDR3 is TGTGCCAGCAGCCCCTGGCTGGGGAAAGGTTCACCCCTCCACTTT.

This clonotype was seen only a few times. V is TRBV6-5 and J is TRBJ2-7; D gene ambiguous. The CDR3 consists of 13 residues. The V gene's germline CDR1 is MNHEY and CDR2 SVGAGI. V lost 0 bases to trimming and J lost 5 bases, with 8 bases between them. The CDR3 region is CASSYSQHHEQYF. The CDR3 bases are TGTGCCAGCAGTTACTCACAACATCACGAGCAGTACTTC.

The chain carries TRBV25-1 and TRBJ2-5, with 12 bases lining up with TRBD2. The CDR3 sequence is 18 residues long. V lost 0 bases, J lost 7 bases, and 12 bases stayed unmatched. Per the germline V gene, CDR1 is MGHDK and CDR2 is SYGVNS. The CDR3 loop is CASSEYFSTSGGGGTQYF. DNA of the CDR3: TGTGCCAGCAGTGAATACTTCTCGACTAGCGGGGGCGGTGGGACCCAGTACTTC.

This clonotype was counted between two and nine times. The rearrangement joins TRBV29-1 to TRBJ1-5, with 8 bases aligning to TRBD1. This CDR3 has 13 residues. Germline loops: CDR1 SQVTM, CDR2 ANQGSEA. With V trimmed by 4 bases and J by 4 bases, 3 bases remained unmatched. DNA of the CDR3: TGCAGCGTTGCAGGACAGGGTAATCAGCCCCAGCATTTT. It yields the protein CSVAGQGNQPQHF.

This clonotype was recorded a few times. The gene calls are TRBV27 and TRBJ2-7; D may match TRBD1 or TRBD2 (6 bases each). The CDR3 has 15 amino acids. Germline V CDR1 and CDR2: MNHEY, SMNVEV (reference sequence). Trimming took 3 bases from V and 8 from J, leaving 20 bases between them. CDR3 nucleotide sequence: TGTGCCAGCAGTTTGTCGACAGGACTACCTACGAAGCAGTACTTC. Protein: CASSLSTGLPTKQYF.

This chain joins TRBV12-3 or TRBV12-4 and TRBJ2-5; 14 nucleotides agree with TRBD2. V lost 5 bases, J lost 7 bases, and 12 bases stayed unmatched. This CDR3 is 17 amino acids long. CDR3 sequence reads: CASSPGTSGGGAGTQYF. As DNA, the CDR3 is TGTGCCAGCAGTCCCGGGACTAGCGGGGGCGGGGCGGGGACCCAGTACTTC.

The chain joins TRBV7-3 to TRBJ1-2; 8 nucleotides agree with TRBD1. Germline values: CDR1 SGHTA, CDR2 FQGTGA. The CDR3 runs to 12 residues. V dropped 5 bases and J dropped 14; count of bases not matched to a gene: 10. CDR3 nucleotide sequence: TGTGCCAGCAGCCAGACAGGGGATACGAAAACCTTC. It is translated as CASSQTGDTKTF. Variable domain in full (rest from reference TRBV7-3 and TRBJ1-2): GAGVSQTPSNKVTEKGKYVELRCDPISGHTALYWYRQSLGQGPEFLIYFQGTGAADDSGLPNDRFFAVRPEGSVSTLKIQRTERGDSAVYLCASSQTGDTKTFGSGTRLTVV.

The rearrangement links TRBV15 to TRBJ2-1; D ambiguous. The CDR3 is made up of 14 amino acids. Trimming stripped 3 bases from V and 4 bases from J, with 10 bases between. Germline CDR1 reads LNHNV; CDR2 reads YYDKDF (reference sequence). The CDR3 region has the DNA TGTGCCACCAGCAGCGCCACCCCTTACAATGAGCAGTTCTTC. Translating gives CATSSATPYNEQFF.

This sequence joins TRBV20-1 and TRBJ2-5; D gene unclear. The V end lost 6 bases, the J end lost 2 bases, and 25 bases lay between the germline ends. CDR1 and CDR2 from the germline V gene are DFQATT and SNEGSKA (reference sequence). The CDR3 is made up of 17 amino acids. DNA of the CDR3: TGCAGTGCCGAAACCGTTTTATCAGACCGACCTCAAGAGACCCAGTACTTC. Translating it yields CSAETVLSDRPQETQYF.

This clonotype has more than one count but fewer than ten. This chain uses TRBV20-1 with TRBJ2-7, with a possible D match to TRBD1 (5 bases). The CDR3 covers 12 residues. Trimming removed 3 bases at V and 6 bases at J, with 12 bases between. Germline values: CDR1 DFQATT, CDR2 SNEGSKA (reference sequence). The CDR3 is CSASHSQGEQYF. The CDR3 nucleotides read TGCAGTGCTAGTCACTCGCAGGGCGAGCAGTACTTC.

This clonotype was observed a handful of times. Germline and junction disagree at one end, which may indicate a read error. The chain has TRBV20-1 and TRBJ2-1, with TRBD1 as a possible D gene (6 bases). Germline CDR1 and CDR2: DFQATT and SNEGSKA (reference sequence). This CDR3 contains 19 residues. CDR3 protein: CCARDFGERKQGSYNEQFF. The CDR3 DNA sequence: TGCTGTGCTAGAGATTTTGGCGAGCGGAAACAGGGCTCCTACAATGAGCAGTTCTTC.

This clonotype was detected a few times. This chain uses TRBV6-5 with TRBJ1-1; D is ambiguous. Deletions cut 2 bases from V and 1 base from J, with 20 bases between. The CDR3 has 18 amino acids. Germline CDR1 reads MNHEY; CDR2 reads SVGAGI. CDR3 nucleotide sequence: TGTGCCAGCAGTTACAGGTGGGTCGGGGTAGGAACGAACACTGAAGCTTTCTTT. Translation: CASSYRWVGVGTNTEAFF.

This chain links TRBV5-1 with TRBJ2-7; D might be TRBD2 (6 bases). There are 13 residues in the CDR3. V lost 5 bases to trimming and J lost 3 bases, with 12 bases between them. Germline V CDR1 and CDR2: SGHRS, YFSETQ. The CDR3 reads CASRRDGGYEQYV. CDR3 bases: TGCGCCAGCAGGCGGGACGGAGGCTACGAGCAGTACGTC.

The rearrangement links TRBV20-1 to TRBJ2-1, with 12 bases identical to TRBD2. The CDR3 runs 16 residues. The germline gives CDR1 DFQATT, CDR2 SNEGSKA (reference sequence). V lost 3 bases and J lost 4; bases outside the gene matches: 7. The CDR3: CSASLASGGVYNEQFF. In nucleotides, the CDR3 is TGCAGTGCTAGTTTGGCTAGCGGGGGGGTTTACAATGAGCAGTTCTTC.

This clonotype came up a few times. The chain couples TRBV29-1 to TRBJ2-3; 12 nucleotides agree with TRBD2. V shed 8 bases and J 4 bases; nucleotides not matched to a gene: 13. From germline, CDR1 is SQVTM and CDR2 ANQGSEA. CDR3 length equals 16 residues. Here the CDR3 reads CSLLGLAGGRADTQYF. In DNA form, the CDR3 reads TGCAGCCTGCTTGGGCTAGCGGGGGGGCGGGCAGATACGCAGTATTTT.